A single sample gave rise to the 25 T cell receptor beta chains below, sequenced in a study of blood T cells in healthy people across ages. A second PCR of 7 to 11 cycles used a sample-barcoded 5' primer and a J-beta primer mix. One entry per CDR3 protein results from TCRdb running MiXCR on the 5' RACE reads. Among 850,000 to 1,100,000 distinct CDR3 sequences, about two fifths were seen once, and the ten largest hold 10% to 15%. The sample was blood. These TCRs come from a man aged 18 to 29 in good health.

About this clonotype: A read error may explain this, as a much larger clone is one base away. The chain has TRBV5-1 and TRBJ2-1; the match to TRBD2 covers 12 bases. There are 17 residues in the CDR3. CDR1 SGHRS and CDR2 YFSETQ come from the germline V gene. The CDR3 bases are TGCGCCGGCAGCTTGGGATACGGGACTAGCGGGTACAATGAGCAGTTCTTC. Its translation: CAGSLGYGTSGYNEQFF.

As concerns this clonotype: One end of the junction is discordant with germline, which a read error may explain. The V and J genes are TRBV12-3 or TRBV12-4 and TRBJ1-2, with TRBD1 matching over 8 bases. This CDR3 is 14 amino acids long. CDR3 loop: CASTRTGRNYGSTF. CDR3 in DNA: TGTGCCAGCACCCGGACAGGGAGGAACTATGGCTCCACCTTC.

V is TRBV7-9 and J is TRBJ1-1, with no clear D. The germline CDR1 and CDR2 sequences are SEHNR and FQNEAQ (reference sequence). There are 13 residues in the CDR3. The V end lost 1 base, the J end lost 5 bases, and 8 bases lay between the germline ends. The CDR3 sequence is CASSLEPETEAFF. The CDR3 DNA reads TGTGCCAGCAGCTTAGAGCCGGAGACTGAAGCTTTCTTT.

This clonotype was seen at least ten times. This chain links TRBV7-2 with TRBJ2-3; 7 nucleotides agree with TRBD2. With V trimmed by 2 bases and J by 8 bases, 1 base remained unmatched. This CDR3 region has 12 residues. CDR1 is SGHTA and CDR2 is FQGNSA in the germline V gene. CDR3 amino acids: CASSLTGGTQYF. In DNA, the CDR3 is TGTGCCAGCAGCTTAACGGGAGGTACGCAGTATTTT. Full variable domain (missing parts from reference TRBV7-2 and TRBJ2-3): GAGVSQSPSNKVTEKGKDVELRCDPISGHTALYWYRQSLGQGLEFLIYFQGNSAPDKSGLPSDRFSAERTGGSVSTLTIQRTQQEDSAVYLCASSLTGGTQYFGPGTRLTVL.

This clonotype was counted only a few times. This chain's CDR3 is CASSLDTGGTEAFF. Here the CDR3 DNA reads TGTGCCAGCAGCCTCGACACCGGAGGGACTGAAGCTTTCTTT. The genes are TRBV4-2 and TRBJ1-1; D gene ambiguous. CDR3 length: 14 amino acids. Trimming shortened V by 4 bases and J by 5 bases, and 14 bases separated the two germline ends. Germline CDR1 and CDR2: LGHNA and YNFKEQ.

This clonotype showed up just a few times. This sequence joins TRBV12-3 or TRBV12-4 and TRBJ1-1; D might be TRBD1 (5 bases). The CDR3 runs to 15 residues. V lost 5 bases to trimming and J lost 4 bases, with 17 bases between them. CDR3 DNA sequence: TGTGCCAGCAGTCCAATGGGCCAGAGGGGCACTGAAGCTTTCTTT. It translates to CASSPMGQRGTEAFF.

This clonotype was observed a few times. The chain combines TRBV5-6 with TRBJ1-2, with D possibly TRBD1 on 5 matching bases. The CDR3 loop spans 14 amino acids. Trimming removed 0 bases from V and 4 bases from J, with 10 bases in between. Germline CDR1 SGHDT, CDR2 YYEEEE. Here the CDR3 DNA reads TGTGCCAGCAGCTTGGAGACAGATCTCTATGGCTACACCTTC. Its translation: CASSLETDLYGYTF.

V and J are TRBV12-3 or TRBV12-4 and TRBJ2-1; 8 nucleotides align to TRBD1. CDR3 length: 18 amino acids. Trimming took 1 base from V and 6 from J; bases not matched to a gene: 14. CDR3 sequence reads: CASSLEDRATRISNEQFF. CDR3 coding DNA: TGTGCCAGCAGTTTAGAGGACAGGGCCACGAGGATCTCCAATGAGCAGTTCTTC.

This clonotype was seen ten or more times. This chain uses TRBV6-4 with TRBJ2-3, with D maybe TRBD1 (6 bases). The CDR3 is 15 amino acids. Germline values: CDR1 MRHNA, CDR2 SNTAGT. Trimming took 4 bases from V and 1 from J, leaving 12 bases between them. As DNA, the CDR3 is TGTGCCAGCAGTGTAGATGGGGGCGGCACAGATACGCAGTATTTT. Translation: CASSVDGGGTDTQYF.

As regards this clonotype: This may be a read error: a much more frequent sequence differs by one nucleotide. The chain combines TRBV10-3 with TRBJ1-4; D ambiguous. V was cut by 3 bases and J by 5 bases, with 7 bases left in between. Germline values: CDR1 ENHRY, CDR2 SYGVKD. The length of the CDR3 is 13 residues. The CDR3 spells CAISDALNEKLFF. In DNA form, the CDR3 reads TGTGCCATCAGTGACGCCCTGAATGAAAAACTGTTTTTT.

J is TRBJ2-3 and V is TRBV5-1; the match to TRBD2 covers 8 bases. Trimming took 3 bases from V and 6 from J; bases not matched to a gene: 9. This CDR3 is 15 amino acids long. The germline V gene has CDR1 SGHRS and CDR2 YFSETQ. In DNA, the CDR3 is TGCGCCAGCAGCTCGGGGGGGACGGTACGTGATACGCAGTATTTT. Translating gives CASSSGGTVRDTQYF.

Concerning this clonotype: One end of the junction fails to match germline, which may point to a read error. CDR3 protein: CATNREGTSYGYTF. The CDR3 DNA is TGTGCCACCAACAGAGAAGGGACAAGCTATGGCTACACCTTC. The chain recombines TRBV15 with TRBJ1-2, with D perhaps TRBD1 (6 bases). Germline assignment: CDR1 LNHNV and CDR2 YYDKDF (reference sequence). CDR3 size: 14 residues.

This clonotype was observed a few times. The V call is TRBV12-3 or TRBV12-4, the J call TRBJ2-5; D is undetermined. This CDR3 is built from 14 residues. V gave up 5 bases and J gave up 2 bases, with 12 bases separating them. CDR3 nucleotides: TGTGCCAGCAGTCTCCGACCGGAACAAGAGACCCAGTACTTC. It encodes CASSLRPEQETQYF.

The chain couples TRBV6-2 or TRBV6-3 to TRBJ2-1, with D perhaps assigned TRBD1 or TRBD2 (5 bases each). Germline loops: CDR1 MNHEY, CDR2 SVGEGT. The CDR3 is made up of 12 amino acids. Trimming took off 9 bases at V and 2 bases at J, with 8 bases between the two ends. This CDR3 is CASTGPYNEQFF. The CDR3 DNA is TGTGCCAGTACGGGACCCTACAATGAGCAGTTCTTC.

The chain uses TRBV20-1 and TRBJ2-5; D is unclear. CDR1 DFQATT and CDR2 SNEGSKA come from the germline V gene (reference sequence). V gave up 4 bases and J gave up 5 bases, with 14 bases separating them. This CDR3 comprises 13 residues. The CDR3 nucleotides are TGCAGTGCTAATTTTGGTGCGTCGGAGACCCAGTACTTC. Translated: CSANFGASETQYF.

This clonotype has ten or more counts. The chain couples TRBV20-1 to TRBJ2-7; 11 bases agree with TRBD2. This CDR3 is 13 amino acids long. Trimming took 4 bases from V and 5 from J; bases not matched to a gene: 4. Germline CDR1 and CDR2: DFQATT and SNEGSKA (reference sequence). The CDR3 DNA reads TGCAGTGCTATGGGACTAGCGGTGAACGAGCAGTACTTC. Translating it yields CSAMGLAVNEQYF.

This chain joins TRBV28 and TRBJ2-7, with D hard to call. The CDR3 contains 14 residues. Germline V gene data show CDR1 as MDHEN and CDR2 as SYDVKM. Trimming took off 3 bases at V and 2 bases at J, with 11 bases between the two ends. The CDR3 bases are TGTGCCAGCAGTTTGGGATTAGCTCCCTACGAGCAGTACTTC. It is translated as CASSLGLAPYEQYF.

The table lists this clonotype with a few counts. The chain is built from TRBV7-2 and TRBJ2-3, with TRBD2 matching over 7 bases. The germline gives CDR1 SGHTA, CDR2 FQGNSA. Trimming took 3 bases from V and 3 from J; bases not matched to a gene: 6. The CDR3 totals 15 residues. CDR3 sequence reads: CASSFLDGGTDTQYF. CDR3 sequence (DNA): TGTGCCAGCAGCTTTCTTGACGGGGGGACAGATACGCAGTATTTT.

The chain uses TRBV28 and TRBJ1-5; 8 bases fit TRBD1. This CDR3 is 20 amino acids long. V was pared by 4 bases and J by 3 bases, with 20 bases of the junction left unmatched. The V gene's germline CDR1 is MDHEN and CDR2 SYDVKM. The CDR3 region has the DNA TGTGCCAGCAGTTGTACGCCTGACAGGGGCCGATGCTTTATCAATCAGCCCCAGCATTTT. It translates to CASSCTPDRGRCFINQPQHF.

V and J are TRBV14 and TRBJ2-1; 8 nucleotides line up with TRBD2. The CDR3 is 16 amino acids. Unmatched junction bases numbered 12, after V lost 4 bases and J lost 7 bases. Germline CDR1 and CDR2: SGHDN and FVKESK. CDR3 sequence (DNA): TGTGCCAGCAGCCCCCTCGCCGGGGGGGTGGGGAATGAGCAGTTCTTC. Translating it yields CASSPLAGGVGNEQFF.

This clonotype was seen a handful of times. The chain combines TRBV12-3 or TRBV12-4 with TRBJ1-2; D not certain. V was trimmed by 6 bases and J by 4 bases, leaving 12 bases between them. This CDR3 region has 13 residues. The CDR3 protein is CASSPREGYGYTF. The CDR3 nucleotides read TGTGCCAGCAGCCCCCGGGAAGGCTATGGCTACACCTTC.

On this clonotype itself: One base away lies a much larger clone, so this may be a sequencing read error. The rearrangement uses TRBV7-3 and TRBJ2-7, with 7 nucleotides matching TRBD1. The J call is uncertain, as TRBJ2-5 better fits the DNA end. The CDR3 contains 14 residues. Germline V CDR1 and CDR2: SGHTA, FQGTGA. CDR3 DNA sequence: TGTGCCAGCGGCTTAACGGGACAGCAAGAGACCCAGTACTTC. This gives the protein CASGLTGQQETQYF.

A few counts support this clonotype. This chain joins TRBV27 and TRBJ2-7; D uncertain. In germline, CDR1 is MNHEY, CDR2 SMNVEV (reference sequence). The CDR3 has 13 residues. V gave up 6 bases and J gave up 0 bases, with 9 bases separating them. The CDR3 region is CASSALYSYEQYF. In DNA, the CDR3 is TGTGCCAGCAGCGCCTTATACTCCTACGAGCAGTACTTC.

This sequence joins TRBV5-1 and TRBJ2-3; the D is unclear. Germline V gene lookup returns CDR1 SGHRS and CDR2 YFSETQ. The ends were cut back, 4 bases at V and 1 base at J, with 10 bases in the middle. The CDR3 covers 14 residues. CDR3 DNA: TGCGCCAGCAGCCGTCTCTCCGGCACAGATACGCAGTATTTT. This translates into CASSRLSGTDTQYF. Combining the CDR3 with reference TRBV5-1 and TRBJ2-3 gives the whole variable domain KAGVTQTPRYLIKTRGQQVTLSCSPISGHRSVSWYQQTPGQGLQFLFEYFSETQRNKGNFPGRFSGRQFSNSRSEMNVSTLELGDSALYLCASSRLSGTDTQYFGPGTRLTVL.

This clonotype occurred once. With a much larger clone just one base away, this may be a read error. The chain employs TRBV20-1 and TRBJ1-2, with D tentatively TRBD1 (5 bases). The CDR3 is 14 amino acids. Germline CDR1 is DFQATT and CDR2 is SNEGSKA (reference sequence). The CDR3 protein is CSTRRQPTNYGYTF. As DNA, the CDR3 is TGCAGTACTAGAAGACAGCCCACTAACTATGGCTACACCTTC.